Presented here are 20 T cell receptor beta chains from one specimen sequenced in a study of blood T cell repertoires in COVID-19. Sequencing was performed with immunoSEQ multiplex PCR; in TCRdb, only in-frame clones are kept and a portion is missing. The sample lists approximately 200,000 clones, around 90% occurring once. The sample consisted of PBMCs or T cells enriched from blood (not recorded which). These receptors were obtained from a woman aged 25-40 years who had recovered from COVID-19.

The chain couples TRBV30 to TRBJ1-3, with D perhaps TRBD1 (6 bases). The V gene's germline CDR1 is GTSNPN and CDR2 SVGIG (reference sequence). Trimming stripped 4 bases from V and 0 bases from J, with 10 bases between. The CDR3 extends over 14 amino acids. CDR3: CAWNLGGSGNTIYF. The CDR3, as DNA: TGTGCCTGGAATTTAGGGGGCTCTGGAAACACCATATATTTT.

This clone has a single count. This sequence joins TRBV4-3 and TRBJ2-1; 9 nucleotides match TRBD1. The germline V gene encodes CDR1 LGHNA and CDR2 YSLEER. V gave up 4 bases and J gave up 8 bases; unmatched junction bases: 9. CDR3 length: 15 amino acids. The CDR3 reads CASSPPGQGIDEQFF. The CDR3 DNA sequence: TGCGCCAGCAGCCCCCCGGGACAGGGTATCGATGAGCAGTTCTTC.

The CDR3 nucleotides read TGCGCCAGCAGCCAAGGGACAGGGGGTTTAGCTAACTATGGCTACACCTTC. The encoded protein is CASSQGTGGLANYGYTF. J is TRBJ1-2 and V is TRBV4-1, with 10 bases lining up with TRBD1. The CDR3 runs to 17 residues. Germline trimming cut 1 base from V and 0 bases from J; bases unmatched to any gene: 5. Germline CDR1 MGHRA, CDR2 YSYEKL.

J is TRBJ2-3 and V is TRBV12-3 or TRBV12-4; D is undetermined. This CDR3 comprises 13 residues. V lost 7 bases and J 1 base, leaving 9 bases between the germline ends. The chain's CDR3 is CASNYERTDTQYF. The CDR3 nucleotides read TGTGCCAGCAACTATGAGCGCACAGATACGCAGTATTTT.

This clone was observed a handful of times. This chain uses TRBV6-2 or TRBV6-3 with TRBJ2-1; 8 bases are shared with TRBD2. The J segment lost 9 bases and the V segment lost 5 bases, leaving 9 bases of the junction unmatched. CDR3 length: 14 residues. Germline CDR1 is MNHEY and CDR2 is SVGEGT. Here the CDR3 reads CASSSGSGEGEQFF. As DNA, the CDR3 is TGTGCCAGCAGTAGCGGGAGTGGGGAGGGTGAGCAGTTCTTC.

This chain uses TRBV30 with TRBJ2-2; D is perhaps TRBD2 (6 bases). This CDR3 comprises 14 residues. The V end was cut by 2 bases, the J end by 1 base, with 8 bases between. Germline assignment: CDR1 GTSNPN and CDR2 SVGIG (reference sequence). The CDR3: CAWSLGGNTGELFF. DNA for the CDR3: TGTGCCTGGAGTTTGGGGGGGAACACCGGGGAGCTGTTTTTT.

V gene TRBV12-3 or TRBV12-4 combines with J gene TRBJ1-2, with TRBD1 matching 9 bases. Trimming took 8 bases from V and 3 from J; bases not matched to a gene: 1. The CDR3 has 12 residues. In nucleotides, the CDR3 is TGTGCCAGCGGGGACAGGGACTATGGCTACACCTTC. This gives the protein CASGDRDYGYTF.

The rearrangement links TRBV2 to TRBJ1-5; the D is unclear. V lost 7 bases, J lost 5 bases, and 12 bases lay in between. Per germline, CDR1 SNHLY and CDR2 FYNNEI. The CDR3 totals 13 residues. In DNA, the CDR3 is TGTGCCAGCACTCTCATACTCCATCAGCCCCAGCATTTT. It translates to CASTLILHQPQHF.

The rearrangement links TRBV4-1 to TRBJ1-1; D ambiguous. Per the germline V gene, CDR1 is MGHRA and CDR2 is YSYEKL. Trimming left V 1 base short and J 6 bases short, with 21 bases between. CDR3 length: 17 residues. CDR3 nucleotides: TGCGCCAGCAGCCAAGTGGTCGGTGGCATCCTCGCGGCTGAAGCTTTCTTT. It is translated as CASSQVVGGILAAEAFF.

V and J are TRBV3-1 (or the pseudogene TRBV3-2) and TRBJ2-2; TRBD2 might be the D (7 bases). V was pared by 4 bases and J by 4 bases, with 19 bases between. Germline lookup yields CDR1 LGHDT and CDR2 YNNKEL (reference sequence). The CDR3 is 17 residues long. In DNA form, the CDR3 reads TGTGCCAGCAGCCCACAAGGGGCGGGGGCCCGCACCGGGGAGCTGTTTTTT. It yields the protein CASSPQGAGARTGELFF.

A remark on this clone: Other DNA sequences of this sample code for an identical CDR3. DNA for the CDR3: TGTGCCACCAGTGATCCAGACAGGGGAAACTATGGCTACACCTTC. Translation gives CATSDPDRGNYGYTF. This chain joins TRBV24-1 and TRBJ1-2; 8 nucleotides line up with TRBD1. The junction had 4 bases not matched to a gene; V was cut back by 3 bases and J by 2 bases. Germline V gene data show CDR1 as KGHDR and CDR2 as SFDVKD. The CDR3 extends over 15 amino acids.

V usage is TRBV5-4 and J usage is TRBJ2-5; D remains ambiguous. V was shortened by 2 bases and J by 1 base, with 6 bases between the two germline ends. The CDR3 spans 13 residues. Looked up from germline, CDR1 is SGHNT and CDR2 is YYREEE (reference sequence). CDR3 loop: CASSLDFQETQYF. CDR3 DNA: TGTGCCAGCAGCTTAGACTTCCAAGAGACCCAGTACTTC.

The sample holds a few counts of this clone. This CDR3 is CASSVTETEAFF. CDR3 in DNA: TGTGCCAGCAGCGTTACAGAAACTGAAGCTTTCTTT. The chain is built from TRBV13 and TRBJ1-1, with no clear D. Germline values: CDR1 PRHDT, CDR2 FYEKMQ (reference sequence). V was clipped by 5 bases and J by 5 bases, with 9 bases between them. CDR3 size: 12 residues.

This chain links TRBV10-3 with TRBJ2-3; a weak D match, TRBD2 (6 bases). From germline, CDR1 is ENHRY and CDR2 SYGVKD. V was trimmed by 2 bases and J by 8 bases, leaving 8 bases between them. CDR3 size: 12 residues. CDR3 in amino acids: CAISEAGGTQYF. CDR3 in DNA: TGTGCCATCAGTGAGGCCGGGGGTACGCAGTATTTT.

The chain employs TRBV11-3 and TRBJ2-7; 7 nucleotides align to TRBD1. This CDR3 region has 18 residues. V lost 2 bases, J lost 0 bases, and 13 bases stayed unmatched. Germline CDR1 reads SGHNT; CDR2 reads YENEEA. The DNA of the CDR3 is TGTGCCAGCAGCTTAACTAGGCTAAAAGGACAGGACTCCTACGAGCAGTACTTC. This sequence encodes CASSLTRLKGQDSYEQYF. The variable domain in full, with the rest retrieved from reference TRBV11-3 and TRBJ2-7, is EAGVVQSPRYKIIEKKQPVAFWCNPISGHNTLYWYLQNLGQGPELLIRYENEEAVDDSQLPKDRFSAERLKGVDSTLKIQPAELGDSAVYLCASSLTRLKGQDSYEQYFGPGTRLTVT.

The rearrangement links TRBV9 to TRBJ2-7; 10 bases agree with TRBD2. The J segment lost 2 bases and the V segment lost 5 bases, leaving 7 bases of the junction unmatched. The germline V gene has CDR1 SGDLS and CDR2 YYNGEE. The CDR3 covers 15 residues. For the CDR3, the DNA is TGTGCCAGCAGTCCTAGCGGGAGAGGGACCTACGAGCAGTACTTC. The encoded protein is CASSPSGRGTYEQYF. The full variable domain, in which reference TRBV9 and TRBJ2-7 provide the parts outside the CDR3, is DSGVTQTPKHLITATGQRVTLRCSPRSGDLSVYWYQQSLDQGLQFLIQYYNGEERAKGNILERFSAQQFPDLHSELNLSSLELGDSALYFCASSPSGRGTYEQYFGPGTRLTVT.

This rearrangement joins TRBV7-9 to TRBJ1-2, with 7 positions matching TRBD1. After removal of 6 bases from V and 7 bases from J, the junction contained 8 bases not matched to a gene. The CDR3 spans 13 residues. The germline CDR1 and CDR2 sequences are SEHNR and FQNEAQ (reference sequence). CDR3 region: CASRHPGGGGYTF. The CDR3 DNA reads TGTGCCAGCAGACACCCAGGGGGTGGTGGCTACACCTTC.

The rearrangement joins TRBV19 to TRBJ1-5, with D possibly TRBD1 on 6 matching bases. This CDR3 is built from 19 residues. Per the germline V gene, CDR1 is LNHDA and CDR2 is SQIVND (reference sequence). Trimming pared 3 bases from V and 5 bases from J, leaving 26 bases between. CDR3 in DNA: TGTGCCAGTAGTATTCCTCCTCCAACAGGGCCCTTCTTCTATCAGCCCCAGCATTTT. The encoded protein is CASSIPPPTGPFFYQPQHF.

The gene calls are TRBV12-3 or TRBV12-4 and TRBJ2-7; 7 bases are a match to TRBD1. Germline trimming cut 6 bases from V and 6 bases from J; bases unmatched to any gene: 5. The CDR3 runs to 12 residues. The CDR3 DNA follows: TGTGCCAGCAGCCGGGACAGTTCCGAGCAGTACTTC. Translation gives CASSRDSSEQYF.

This clone has a single count. The chain links TRBV5-1 to TRBJ1-3; unclear D gene. V was cut by 4 bases and J by 4 bases, with 3 bases left in between. The germline gives CDR1 SGHRS, CDR2 YFSETQ. CDR3 size: 11 residues. The CDR3 sequence is CASSQGNTIYF. DNA of the CDR3: TGCGCCAGCAGCCAGGGAAACACCATATATTTT.